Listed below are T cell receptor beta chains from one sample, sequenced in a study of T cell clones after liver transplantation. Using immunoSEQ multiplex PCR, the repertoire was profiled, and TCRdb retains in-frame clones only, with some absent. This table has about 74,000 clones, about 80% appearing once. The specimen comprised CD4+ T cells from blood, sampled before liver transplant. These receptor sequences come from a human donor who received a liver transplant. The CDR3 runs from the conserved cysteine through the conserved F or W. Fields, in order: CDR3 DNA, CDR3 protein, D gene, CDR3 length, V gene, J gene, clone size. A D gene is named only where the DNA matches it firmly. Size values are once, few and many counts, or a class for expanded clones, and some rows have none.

TGTGCCAGCAGTTACGGACAGGGGACCGAAAAACTGTTTTTT,CASSYGQGTEKLFF,TRBD1,14,TRBV2,TRBJ1-4,-
TGTGCCAGCACCGATCCCGGGCGGCTAGCGGACAATGAGCAGTTCTTC,CASTDPGRLADNEQFF,TRBD2,16,TRBV28,TRBJ2-1,once
TGTGCCAGCAGTCTACACTCAGGGGTACCCTCCGTCAATGAGCAGTTCTTC,CASSLHSGVPSVNEQFF,-,17,TRBV28,TRBJ2-1,-
TGCGCCAGCAGCTTGGGGCTAGCGGGGTCCTCGGCCTCTTTTTTCTTC,CASSLGLAGSSASFFF,TRBD2,16,TRBV5-1,TRBJ2-1,-
TGTGCCAGCACCCCCCCTGGGGCGGTTGGAGGCTACACCTTC,CASTPPGAVGGYTF,-,14,TRBV28,TRBJ1-2,few
TGTGCCAGCAGCCTTAGCACAGATACGCAGTATTTT,CASSLSTDTQYF,-,12,TRBV6-6,TRBJ2-3,-
TGTGCCAGTAGACCGGGACAGACCAACACCGGGGAGCTGTTTTTT,CASRPGQTNTGELFF,TRBD1,15,TRBV19,TRBJ2-2,-
TGCGCCAGCGCCCAGGGGGCGTCGAACACTGAAGCTTTCTTT,CASAQGASNTEAFF,TRBD1,14,TRBV5-1,TRBJ1-1,-
TGTGCCAGCAGCCATAGAGCGGGCACTGAAGCTTTCTTT,CASSHRAGTEAFF,-,13,TRBV11-3,TRBJ1-1,-
TGTGCCATCAGTGAGGGGGAGCTTGCCTACGAGCAGTACTTC,CAISEGELAYEQYF,-,14,TRBV10-3,TRBJ2-7,-
TGTGCTAGTGGTTTGGAAAACACTGAAGCTTTCTTT,CASGLENTEAFF,-,12,TRBV12-5,TRBJ1-1,-
TGCGCCAGCAGCTTGGGCTTCTCTCGCATCTCCTACGAGCAGTACTTC,CASSLGFSRISYEQYF,-,16,TRBV5-1,TRBJ2-7,-
TGTGCCAGCAGCCCGCACTTGGGGGCAGGGGTCACAGATACGCAGTATTTT,CASSPHLGAGVTDTQYF,-,17,TRBV5-8,TRBJ2-3,-
TGTGCCAGCAGCCGACAGGGGGGCACAGATACGCAGTATTTT,CASSRQGGTDTQYF,TRBD1,14,TRBV14,TRBJ2-3,-
TGTGCCAGCAGTTTCGACAGGTCTGGAAACACCATATATTTT,CASSFDRSGNTIYF,-,14,TRBV6-5,TRBJ1-3,-
TGTGCCAGCGAACGACAGGGGGCGCGTTCCTCTGGCTACACCTTC,CASERQGARSSGYTF,TRBD1,15,TRBV28,TRBJ1-2,-
TGTGCCAGTCTGGGACTGGAAAGTAAGGAGCAGTTCTTC,CASLGLESKEQFF,-,13,TRBV19,TRBJ2-1,-
TGTGCCAGCAGCCCCCCCGGGACAGGGTATGATGAGCAGTTCTTC,CASSPPGTGYDEQFF,TRBD1,15,TRBV7-2,TRBJ2-1,-
TGTGCCAGTAGTATAAAACAGGTCAGCACTGAAGCTTTCTTT,CASSIKQVSTEAFF,-,14,TRBV19,TRBJ1-1,-
TGCAGCGTTGAAGAGGAAGCGACTAGCGGAGGCAATGAGCAGTTCTTC,CSVEEEATSGGNEQFF,TRBD2,16,TRBV29-1,TRBJ2-1,-
TGTGCCAGCAGCTCTTCTCTACTAGCGGGAGACGATACGCAGTATTTT,CASSSSLLAGDDTQYF,TRBD2,16,TRBV5-6,TRBJ2-3,few
TGTGCCAGCAGCGTGAGGGCCCGTAATGAAAAACTGTTTTTT,CASSVRARNEKLFF,-,14,TRBV7-2,TRBJ1-4,once
TGTGCCACCAGCTCCGGGGATGCCGCAACTAATGAAAAACTGTTTTTT,CATSSGDAATNEKLFF,-,16,TRBV15,TRBJ1-4,-
TGTGCCAGCAGAAACCCGTATAGGGGGAGAGATACGCAGTATTTT,CASRNPYRGRDTQYF,-,15,TRBV11-2,TRBJ2-3,few
TGTGCCAGCAGTTCCGGAGGGGTGGACACCGGGGAGCTGTTTTTT,CASSSGGVDTGELFF,-,15,TRBV28,TRBJ2-2,-
TGTGCCAGCTCACCACCCTTGGGGATAGCGGGAAACATTCAGTACTTC,CASSPPLGIAGNIQYF,TRBD2,16,TRBV18,TRBJ2-4,-
TGTGCCAGCAGTTTATGGGGTTATGGAAACACCATATATTTT,CASSLWGYGNTIYF,-,14,TRBV28,TRBJ1-3,-
TGTGCCAGCAGCCAGGGAGACAGGTCCTCTGGAAACACCATATATTTT,CASSQGDRSSGNTIYF,-,16,TRBV4-2,TRBJ1-3,-
TGTGCCAGCAGGGACAGGGGACTAGCCAAAAACATTCAGTACTTC,CASRDRGLAKNIQYF,TRBD1,15,TRBV27,TRBJ2-4,-
TGCGCCAGCAGCCCCCGGACAGGGAACTATGGCTACACCTTC,CASSPRTGNYGYTF,TRBD1,14,TRBV5-1,TRBJ1-2,-
TGTGCCAGCAGCCTCTTGAAAACAACTAATGAAAAACTGTTTTTT,CASSLLKTTNEKLFF,-,15,TRBV7-2,TRBJ1-4,-
TGTGCCAGCAGCGCCCCGGGACAACTATACTCTGGAAACACCATATATTTT,CASSAPGQLYSGNTIYF,-,17,TRBV5-6,TRBJ1-3,once
TGTGCCAGTAACGGGGGGCTCATTGATACGCAGTATTTT,CASNGGLIDTQYF,-,13,TRBV19,TRBJ2-3,-
TGTGCCAGCTCACCAGTGGCAGGGGGTAGTTTCACTGAAGCTTTCTTT,CASSPVAGGSFTEAFF,TRBD1,16,TRBV18,TRBJ1-1,-
TGTGCCAGCAGCTTGGGCGGCGTAGTTTATGGCTACACCTTC,CASSLGGVVYGYTF,-,14,TRBV7-2,TRBJ1-2,once
TGTGCCAGCAGCTTGGCCGCCCCGCCTGTAGGAGATACGCAGTATTTT,CASSLAAPPVGDTQYF,-,16,TRBV5-8,TRBJ2-3,-
TGTGCCAGCAGTTTTCAGCCTCCAGATACGCAGTATTTT,CASSFQPPDTQYF,-,13,TRBV27,TRBJ2-3,-
TGTGCCAGCAGTGAATCTAACACCGGGGAGCTGTTTTTT,CASSESNTGELFF,-,13,TRBV2,TRBJ2-2,-
TGCGCCAGCAGCTTGGGACAGATGAACACTGAAGCTTTCTTT,CASSLGQMNTEAFF,-,14,TRBV5-1,TRBJ1-1,-
TGTGCCAGCAGCTTTGGCGGGACCTGGCGCCATGAGCAGTTCTTC,CASSFGGTWRHEQFF,-,15,TRBV7-3,TRBJ2-1,once
TGCGCCAGCAGCTTGGAGGGGACTAGCGGGAGTGGCACCGGGGAGCTGTTTTTT,CASSLEGTSGSGTGELFF,TRBD2,18,TRBV5-1,TRBJ2-2,-
TGTGCCAGCAGCTCCGGACTAGGATACTACGAGCAGTACTTC,CASSSGLGYYEQYF,TRBD2,14,TRBV7-2,TRBJ2-7,-
TGTGCCAGCAGCTTAGGGGCGGGAGTCCGGAGTATTCAGTTCTTC,CASSLGAGVRSIQFF,TRBD2,15,TRBV7-2,TRBJ2-1,-
TGCAGCGTTGGGGGACAGGACATCTATGGCTACACCTTC,CSVGGQDIYGYTF,TRBD1,13,TRBV29-1,TRBJ1-2,-
TGTGCCAGCAGTTTATTGGGGGGCACTGAAGCTTTCTTT,CASSLLGGTEAFF,-,13,TRBV27,TRBJ1-1,-
TGTGCCAGCAGCCGCACTCCGAGCGGGAGGGCCCCCTACGAGCAGTACTTC,CASSRTPSGRAPYEQYF,TRBD2,17,TRBV11-2,TRBJ2-7,-
TGTGCCAGCAGCTTAACCGGACAGGGGAGCACTGAAGCTTTCTTT,CASSLTGQGSTEAFF,TRBD1,15,TRBV11-3,TRBJ1-1,-
TGCGCCAGCAGTGGGCTAGCGGGAGGGCCCGGGGAGCTGTTTTTT,CASSGLAGGPGELFF,TRBD2,15,TRBV10-2,TRBJ2-2,-
TGCGCCAGCAGCCAAGGTCTAATAGCGGGAGAAGCTTTCTTT,CASSQGLIAGEAFF,-,14,TRBV4-1,TRBJ1-1,-
TGCGCCAGCAGCCTCAGGTCTGGGAGGACCTACGAGCAGTACTTC,CASSLRSGRTYEQYF,-,15,TRBV5-1,TRBJ2-7,-
TGTGCCAGCAAGGCGGATAGCAATCAGCCCCAGCATTTT,CASKADSNQPQHF,-,13,TRBV2,TRBJ1-5,-
TGCGCCAGCAGCCAACATTCCCTCGGGCCAAGGAACACCGGGGAGCTGTTTTTT,CASSQHSLGPRNTGELFF,-,18,TRBV4-1,TRBJ2-2,-
TGTGCCAGCATGGCGGGGTGGAGCGAGACCCAGTACTTC,CASMAGWSETQYF,-,13,TRBV6-1,TRBJ2-5,-
TGTGCCAGCAGCTTGCAAGTCTCTGGGGCCAACGTCCTGACTTTC,CASSLQVSGANVLTF,-,15,TRBV11-2,TRBJ2-6,few
TGCGCTCGGGACTACCAAGAGACCCAGTACTTC,CARDYQETQYF,-,11,TRBV20-1,TRBJ2-5,once
TGTGCCAGCTCACCATCACTAGCGGGAGAGGGGACAGATACGCAGTATTTT,CASSPSLAGEGTDTQYF,TRBD2,17,TRBV18,TRBJ2-3,-
TGTGCCAGTAGTATAGCCAGGGCAGGTGGCTACACCTTC,CASSIARAGGYTF,-,13,TRBV19,TRBJ1-2,-
TGCGCCAGCAGCTTTGGACAGCTGGGAGTAGGTGAAAAACTGTTTTTT,CASSFGQLGVGEKLFF,-,16,TRBV5-1,TRBJ1-4,-
TGTGCCAGCAGCTTAGCGGGGGGCGGGCCCACAAACGAGCAGTACTTC,CASSLAGGGPTNEQYF,-,16,TRBV7-8,TRBJ2-7,-